This TCR beta chain was captured by sequencing in a study of CD8 T cells in Susac syndrome. The multiple sclerosis controls were treatment-naive patients, and their relapsing-remitting disease was stable or active. TEMRA cells were FACS-enriched, and CD8+ and CD4+ T cells were isolated negatively. Reverse transcription of roughly 0.45 to 1 ug RNA was performed with random hexamers. Coverage of TCR beta CDR3 amplification by immunoSEQ multiplex PCR extended to 54 Vbeta and 13 Jbeta. From the immunoSEQ multiplex PCR reads, TCRdb called clonotypes with MiXCR, one entry per CDR3 protein. The data contain about 400,000 distinct CDR3 sequences, roughly 85% of them singletons. Looked up from germline, CDR1 is SEHNR and CDR2 is FQNEAQ (reference sequence). The CDR3 extends over 15 amino acids. V lost 5 bases to trimming and J lost 2 bases, with 16 bases between them.

Specimen: CD8+ T cells from PBMCs. The TCR was taken from a human donor with multiple sclerosis. The chain links TRBV7-9 to TRBJ2-7, with no clear D. Written as DNA, the CDR3 is TGTGCCAGCAGCCACTCTCGTGACTCTGCCTACGAGCAGTACTTC. Residues: CASSHSRDSAYEQYF.